This T cell receptor (beta chain) was found in a study of monozygotic twins with inflammatory bowel disease. A word on this clonotype: Its cognate antigen is unknown.

Via template switching, UMIs carrying a 6-nucleotide sample barcode were introduced. TCRalpha along with TCRbeta cDNA was subjected to two nested PCRs lasting 16 and 9 cycles. Each CDR3 protein gets one entry in TCRdb, which reprocessed the 5' RACE reads and gives no DNA. The repertoire table contains about 450,000 distinct CDR3 sequences. Study-level results: Immunosuppressive treatments were not uniform, and this may have added variability to patient repertoires.

From germline, CDR1 is DFQATT and CDR2 SNEGSKA (reference sequence). The CDR3 is made up of 12 amino acids. Sequencing was done on a sample of blood. The chain is built from TRBV20-1 and TRBJ2-5. The TCR comes from a human donor with ulcerative colitis or Crohn's disease, or a healthy co-twin of an affected twin (not recorded which). The CDR3 sequence: CSVEDNQETQYF.